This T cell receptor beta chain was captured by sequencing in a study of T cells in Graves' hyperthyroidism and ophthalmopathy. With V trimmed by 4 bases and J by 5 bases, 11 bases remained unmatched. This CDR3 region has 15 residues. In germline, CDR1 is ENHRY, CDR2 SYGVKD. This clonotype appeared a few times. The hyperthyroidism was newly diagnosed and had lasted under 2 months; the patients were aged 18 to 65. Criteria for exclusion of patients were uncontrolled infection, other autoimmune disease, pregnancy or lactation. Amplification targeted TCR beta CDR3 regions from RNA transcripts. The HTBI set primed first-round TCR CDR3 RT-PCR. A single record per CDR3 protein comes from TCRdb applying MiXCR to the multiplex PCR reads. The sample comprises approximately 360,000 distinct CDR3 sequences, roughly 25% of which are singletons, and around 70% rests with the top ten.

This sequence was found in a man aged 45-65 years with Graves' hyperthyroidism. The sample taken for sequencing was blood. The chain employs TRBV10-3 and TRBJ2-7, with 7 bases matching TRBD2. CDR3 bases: TGTGCCATCAGTGGTGGGGAGCGGGACCTAGACGAGCAGTACTTC. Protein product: CAISGGERDLDEQYF.